The T cell receptor beta chain described here comes from a study of blood T cell repertoires in COVID-19. Whole-study context: Sites across the United States, Italy and Spain contributed samples from acute and convalescent COVID-19. Nucleic acid was either cDNA or gDNA, and it came from T cells, B-cell-depleted T cells, or PBMCs.

V dropped 0 bases and J dropped 3 bases, with 9 bases sitting between them. The germline V gene encodes CDR1 LGHNA and CDR2 YNFKEQ. This CDR3 is 15 amino acids long. The authors' processing: By means of reference gene primer amplification, nucleated cell counts were estimated. Profiling relied on immunoSEQ multiplex PCR, and the TCRdb table lists in-frame clones only, not all of them. That table furnishes V, J and clone size, whereas the DNA furnished D and trimming. The sample includes over 120,000 clones, just under 85% of them seen just once. The TCR originated in a woman older than 75 with acute or convalescent COVID-19. This chain links TRBV4-2 with TRBJ1-5, with D perhaps TRBD1 (5 bases). Sequencing used peripheral blood. The CDR3, as DNA: TGTGCCAGCAGCCAAGAAGACAGACCCAATCAGCCCCAGCATTTT. Translating gives CASSQEDRPNQPQHF.